This record covers a single T cell receptor beta chain. The data were obtained in a study of blood T cell repertoires in COVID-19. Germline loops: CDR1 SGHNT, CDR2 YYREEE (reference sequence). Deletions cut 4 bases from V and 0 bases from J, with 13 bases between. The CDR3 is 16 amino acids. TCRdb's table, derived via immunoSEQ multiplex PCR, lists solely in-frame clones and lacks some. The sample holds more than 65,000 clones, about nine tenths seen once. Sequenced material: peripheral blood. The TCR was taken from a woman aged 45-60 years with acute or convalescent COVID-19. J is TRBJ1-4 and V is TRBV5-4; no clear D. The CDR3 DNA reads as TGTGCCAGCAGCAATGGAGGCGGGGCAACTAATGAAAAACTGTTTTTT. Its protein product is CASSNGGGATNEKLFF.